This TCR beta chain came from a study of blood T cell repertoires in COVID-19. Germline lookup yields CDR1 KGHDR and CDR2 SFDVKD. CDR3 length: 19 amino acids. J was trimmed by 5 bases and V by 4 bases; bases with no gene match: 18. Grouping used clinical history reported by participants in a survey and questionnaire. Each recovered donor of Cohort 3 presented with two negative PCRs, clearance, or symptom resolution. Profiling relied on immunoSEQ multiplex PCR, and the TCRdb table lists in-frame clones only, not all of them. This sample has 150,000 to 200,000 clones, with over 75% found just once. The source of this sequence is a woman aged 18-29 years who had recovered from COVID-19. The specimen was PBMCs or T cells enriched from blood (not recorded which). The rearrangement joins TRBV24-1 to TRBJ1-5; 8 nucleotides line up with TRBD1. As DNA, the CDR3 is TGTGCCACCAGTGACCACAGGACAGGGATGCCCCAGTCGGATCAGCCCCAGCATTTT. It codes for CATSDHRTGMPQSDQPQHF.